The 9 T cell receptor beta chains listed next were all sequenced from one sample in a study of cytomegalovirus exposure and HLA in healthy donors. PCR employed 60 Vbeta and 13 Jbeta primers. The assay was immunoSEQ multiplex PCR, and TCRdb's table has in-frame clones only and misses some. The sample has about 180,000 clones; approximately 84% are singletons. Sequencing was carried out using PBMCs. These TCRs come from a girl aged 5 to 17 in good health and CMV-seropositive.

This chain joins TRBV7-9 and TRBJ1-1, with D unresolved. V was clipped by 2 bases and J by 4 bases, with 8 bases between them. The CDR3 contains 13 residues. Germline V gene data show CDR1 as SEHNR and CDR2 as FQNEAQ (reference sequence). The CDR3 DNA is TGTGCCAGCAGCTTAACAGAAGGCACTGAAGCTTTCTTT. Translating gives CASSLTEGTEAFF.

The chain carries TRBV5-1 and TRBJ1-4; possibly TRBD1 for D (5 bases). The CDR3 length is 15 residues. Germline CDR1 reads SGHRS; CDR2 reads YFSETQ. V lost 5 bases, J lost 3 bases, and 14 bases lay in between. CDR3 region: CASRMSQGSNEKLFF. The CDR3 coding sequence is TGCGCCAGCAGGATGAGCCAGGGATCTAATGAAAAACTGTTTTTT.

The chain couples TRBV28 to TRBJ2-7; 10 bases align to TRBD1. Germline CDR1 reads MDHEN; CDR2 reads SYDVKM. The CDR3 length is 19 residues. Trimming took 5 bases from V and 2 from J; bases not matched to a gene: 18. The CDR3 nucleotides read TGTGCCAGCAGTCCTAACATAGGACGGGACAGGGGCCTGCCCTACGAGCAGTACTTC. This encodes CASSPNIGRDRGLPYEQYF. The full variable domain, in which reference TRBV28 and TRBJ2-7 provide the parts outside the CDR3, is DVKVTQSSRYLVKRTGEKVFLECVQDMDHENMFWYRQDPGLGLRLIYFSYDVKMKEKGDIPEGYSVSREKKERFSLILESASTNQTSMYLCASSPNIGRDRGLPYEQYFGPGTRLTVT.

The rearrangement links TRBV9 to TRBJ1-1; possibly TRBD1 for D (6 bases). The V and J ends lost 3 bases and 4 bases respectively, with 19 bases between them. CDR1 and CDR2 from the germline V gene are SGDLS and YYNGEE. The CDR3 extends over 16 amino acids. The CDR3 loop is CASSAYRAPAGTEAFF. CDR3 DNA: TGTGCCAGCAGCGCTTACAGGGCCCCAGCTGGCACTGAAGCTTTCTTT. Full variable domain (outside the CDR3, taken from reference TRBV9 and TRBJ1-1): DSGVTQTPKHLITATGQRVTLRCSPRSGDLSVYWYQQSLDQGLQFLIQYYNGEERAKGNILERFSAQQFPDLHSELNLSSLELGDSALYFCASSAYRAPAGTEAFFGQGTRLTVV.

The rearrangement uses TRBV6-6 and TRBJ2-3; D not certain. V was shortened by 0 bases and J by 1 base, with 8 bases between the two germline ends. The CDR3 has 15 residues. Germline-derived CDR1 and CDR2 are MNHNY and SVGAGI (reference sequence). CDR3 sequence: CASSYSPVRTDTQYF. CDR3 DNA sequence: TGTGCCAGCAGTTACTCACCAGTCCGCACAGATACGCAGTATTTT.

This chain joins TRBV7-3 and TRBJ1-1, with D unclear. The CDR3 consists of 13 residues. The V and J ends lost 2 bases and 1 base respectively, with 5 bases between them. Germline CDR1 is SGHTA and CDR2 is FQGTGA. The CDR3 DNA follows: TGTGCCAGCAGCTTAGGGCGGAACACTGAAGCTTTCTTT. It is translated as CASSLGRNTEAFF.

This chain connects TRBV5-6 to TRBJ1-1, with a possible D match to TRBD1 (6 bases). V lost 4 bases, J lost 1 base, and 14 bases lay in between. The V gene's germline CDR1 is SGHDT and CDR2 YYEEEE. The CDR3 consists of 15 residues. CDR3 loop: CASSPGGAENTEAFF. The CDR3 nucleotides are TGTGCCAGCAGCCCCGGGGGGGCGGAGAACACTGAAGCTTTCTTT.

The chain links TRBV5-8 to TRBJ1-2; D might be TRBD1 (5 bases). The CDR3 spans 15 residues. The V end was cut by 4 bases, the J end by 0 bases, with 13 bases between. Germline lookup yields CDR1 SGHTS and CDR2 YDEGEE. The CDR3 here is CASSLGGGANYGYTF. CDR3 in DNA: TGTGCCAGCAGCCTGGGGGGAGGAGCTAACTATGGCTACACCTTC.

The chain links TRBV6-4 to TRBJ2-1; 7 positions match TRBD2. Unmatched junction bases numbered 5, after V lost 3 bases and J lost 3 bases. Germline V gives CDR1 MRHNA, CDR2 SNTAGT. This CDR3 is built from 15 residues. The CDR3 bases are TGTGCCAGCAGTGAAATGGCGGGGGACTACAATGAGCAGTTCTTC. Amino acid sequence: CASSEMAGDYNEQFF.